The 27 T cell receptor beta chains reported below all come from one sample, sequenced in a study of T cell changes during pregnancy in multiple sclerosis. Measured with immunoSEQ multiplex PCR; TCRdb has only the in-frame clones, and not every one. This table has more than 50,000 clones, about 91% appearing once. The source material was peripheral blood, sampled after pregnancy. These receptor sequences come from a female donor in good health, enrolled as a control in a pregnancy study.

The chain uses TRBV7-2 and TRBJ1-1; D is unclear. V shed 3 bases and J shed 2 bases, with 7 bases lying between them. The CDR3 length is 13 residues. Germline V CDR1 and CDR2: SGHTA, FQGNSA. The CDR3 region has the DNA TGTGCCAGCAGCTTCCAGGTCAACACTGAAGCTTTCTTT. Residues: CASSFQVNTEAFF.

The chain is built from TRBV10-3 and TRBJ1-1; perhaps TRBD1 as D (5 bases). This CDR3 has 14 amino acids. CDR1 and CDR2 (germline): ENHRY, SYGVKD. V lost 3 bases, J lost 1 base, and 9 bases lay in between. DNA of the CDR3: TGTGCCATCAGTGAAGGGGTCGGGAACACTGAAGCTTTCTTT. It codes for CAISEGVGNTEAFF.

J is TRBJ1-6 and V is TRBV6-5, with TRBD1 identical over 7 bases. This CDR3 spans 13 amino acids. V lost 6 bases, J lost 7 bases, and 3 bases stayed unmatched. Germline values: CDR1 MNHEY, CDR2 SVGAGI. The CDR3 reads CASRTGVNSPLHF. The CDR3 DNA follows: TGTGCCAGCAGAACAGGGGTCAATTCACCCCTCCACTTT.

The chain combines TRBV28 with TRBJ2-5; D might be TRBD1 (7 bases). The CDR3 loop spans 13 amino acids. Looked up from germline, CDR1 is MDHEN and CDR2 is SYDVKM. Trimming pared 11 bases from V and 2 bases from J, leaving 15 bases between. DNA for the CDR3: TGTGCCCTAGGGAGGACAGGTCAAGAGACCCAGTACTTC. This gives the protein CALGRTGQETQYF.

The rearrangement joins TRBV27 to TRBJ1-1; D is ambiguous. The CDR3 extends over 16 amino acids. The V gene's germline CDR1 is MNHEY and CDR2 SMNVEV (reference sequence). The V gene lost 3 bases and the J gene lost 1 base, with 15 bases spanning the gap. The DNA of the CDR3 is TGTGCCAGCAGTTTTAAGTTCGGACGGGGGAACACTGAAGCTTTCTTT. Translation: CASSFKFGRGNTEAFF.

CDR3 protein: CASSQVGGGYMVGKQETQYF. The CDR3 DNA reads as TGTGCCAGCAGCCAGGTGGGCGGGGGCTACATGGTCGGAAAGCAAGAGACCCAGTACTTC. The V and J genes are TRBV5-5 and TRBJ2-5, with D possibly matching TRBD2 (7 bases). Germline V lookup: CDR1 SGHKS, CDR2 YYEKEE (reference sequence). Trimming left V 4 bases short and J 2 bases short, with 30 bases between. The CDR3 consists of 20 residues.

The V and J genes are TRBV30 and TRBJ2-7, with 8 bases lining up with TRBD1. Trimming at V came to 6 bases and at J to 1 base, leaving 5 bases not matched to a gene. The CDR3 has 13 residues. The germline V gene has CDR1 GTSNPN and CDR2 SVGIG (reference sequence). The CDR3 DNA follows: TGTGCCTGCGACAGGGGCGCATCCTACGAGCAGTACTTC. Amino acids: CACDRGASYEQYF.

This rearrangement joins TRBV5-1 to TRBJ1-1; 9 nucleotides align to TRBD1. J lost 1 base, V lost 0 bases, and 7 bases had no gene match. The CDR3 loop spans 17 amino acids. CDR1 and CDR2 from the germline V gene are SGHRS and YFSETQ. The CDR3 spells CASSLGLGQGSNTEAFF. CDR3 DNA sequence: TGCGCCAGCAGCTTGGGATTGGGACAGGGATCGAACACTGAAGCTTTCTTT.

The gene calls are TRBV7-9 and TRBJ1-6; 7 nucleotides match TRBD1. V was clipped by 4 bases and J by 2 bases; unmatched bases: 11. Looked up from germline, CDR1 is SEHNR and CDR2 is FQNEAQ (reference sequence). The CDR3 has 18 residues. The CDR3, as DNA: TGTGCCAGCAGCTCCCGGAGACAGGGATTAACCTATAATTCACCCCTCCACTTT. Residues: CASSSRRQGLTYNSPLHF. The full variable domain, completed using reference TRBV7-9 and TRBJ1-6, is DTGVSQNPRHKITKRGQNVTFRCDPISEHNRLYWYRQTLGQGPEFLTYFQNEAQLEKSRLLSDRFSAERPKGSFSTLEIQRTEQGDSAMYLCASSSRRQGLTYNSPLHFGNGTRLTVT.

The V call is TRBV28, the J call TRBJ2-7; 8 bases are a match to TRBD2. Germline values: CDR1 MDHEN, CDR2 SYDVKM. V lost 5 bases, J lost 3 bases, and 12 bases stayed unmatched. This CDR3 comprises 16 residues. The CDR3, as DNA: TGTGCCAGCAGTCCCGGCTATATCGGGAGGGTCTACGAGCAGTACTTC. Amino acids: CASSPGYIGRVYEQYF.

This clone has just one count. The chain couples TRBV25-1 to TRBJ1-2, with 9 bases fitting TRBD1. The germline CDR1 and CDR2 sequences are MGHDK and SYGVNS. Germline trimming cut 5 bases from V and 2 bases from J; bases unmatched to any gene: 6. The CDR3 spans 15 residues. DNA for the CDR3: TGTGCCAGCAGTAACCCCGGGACAGGGAACTATGGCTACACCTTC. It specifies CASSNPGTGNYGYTF.

V usage is TRBV5-1 and J usage is TRBJ1-4; no reliable D call. V lost 3 bases to trimming and J lost 5 bases, with 11 bases between them. Germline CDR1 reads SGHRS; CDR2 reads YFSETQ. The CDR3 is 14 residues long. The CDR3 reads CASSSHGPNEKLFF. As DNA, the CDR3 is TGCGCCAGCAGCTCCCATGGGCCGAATGAAAAACTGTTTTTT.

This chain joins TRBV11-2 and TRBJ2-7; 10 bases are shared with TRBD1. Germline trimming cut 2 bases from V and 3 bases from J; bases unmatched to any gene: 7. This CDR3 region has 16 residues. CDR1 is SGHAT, CDR2 FQNNGV, per germline. The CDR3 here is CASSLRPGQGVYEQYF. The CDR3 DNA reads TGTGCCAGCAGCTTACGTCCCGGACAGGGGGTCTACGAGCAGTACTTC.

CDR3 loop: CASSRNRGGNTEAFF. The CDR3 DNA is TGTGCCAGTAGCAGAAACAGGGGTGGGAACACTGAAGCTTTCTTT. The chain has TRBV19 and TRBJ1-1; 7 bases agree with TRBD1. The CDR3 covers 15 residues. Germline CDR1 reads LNHDA; CDR2 reads SQIVND (reference sequence). The ends lost 6 bases at V and 1 base at J; junction bases unmatched: 8.

V usage is TRBV6-5 and J usage is TRBJ1-5; TRBD1 matches at 7 bases. J was trimmed by 2 bases and V by 6 bases; bases with no gene match: 1. The CDR3 length is 13 residues. From germline, CDR1 is MNHEY and CDR2 SVGAGI. CDR3 sequence: CASSDRGNQPQHF. DNA for the CDR3: TGTGCCAGCAGCGACAGGGGCAATCAGCCCCAGCATTTT.

V gene TRBV2 combines with J gene TRBJ2-7; D is perhaps TRBD2 (5 bases). This CDR3 has 13 residues. V was clipped by 8 bases and J by 3 bases, with 14 bases between them. Germline V gene lookup returns CDR1 SNHLY and CDR2 FYNNEI. DNA for the CDR3: TGTGCCAGCTCCGGACTGGAGTACTACGAGCAGTACTTC. Protein sequence: CASSGLEYYEQYF. The variable domain in full, completed from reference TRBV2 and TRBJ2-7, reads EPEVTQTPSHQVTQMGQEVILRCVPISNHLYFYWYRQILGQKVEFLVSFYNNEISEKSEIFDDQFSVERPDGSNFTLKIRSTKLEDSAMYFCASSGLEYYEQYFGPGTRLTVT.

The chain's CDR3 is CASSPSDTSTEAFF. CDR3 coding DNA: TGTGCCAGCTCACCTTCGGACACCTCCACTGAAGCTTTCTTT. This chain links TRBV18 with TRBJ1-1, with a possible D match to TRBD1 (5 bases). The length of the CDR3 is 14 residues. The V gene lost 3 bases and the J gene lost 4 bases, with 12 bases spanning the gap. CDR1 and CDR2 (germline): KGHSH, LQKENI.

The rearrangement joins TRBV5-1 to TRBJ2-5; the D is unclear. Germline-derived CDR1 and CDR2 are SGHRS and YFSETQ. The CDR3 consists of 15 residues. The germline V and J ends were trimmed by 4 bases and 1 base, with 14 bases remaining between them. The CDR3 sequence is CASSIGPGGQETQYF. CDR3 sequence (DNA): TGCGCCAGCAGCATAGGCCCAGGTGGCCAAGAGACCCAGTACTTC.

V and J are TRBV5-1 and TRBJ1-2; unclear D gene. V lost 0 bases, J lost 7 bases, and 7 bases lay in between. Germline CDR1 reads SGHRS; CDR2 reads YFSETQ. The CDR3 runs 12 residues. CDR3 loop: CASSLGAPGYTF. The CDR3 region has the DNA TGCGCCAGCAGCTTGGGAGCGCCTGGCTACACCTTC.

This chain uses TRBV5-1 with TRBJ2-7, with 9 bases that match TRBD2. J gave up 2 bases and V 0 bases, and 6 bases lay outside the gene matches. Germline CDR1 is SGHRS and CDR2 is YFSETQ. The length of the CDR3 is 16 residues. In DNA, the CDR3 is TGCGCCAGCAGCTTGGGGACTAGCGATTCGGCCTACGAGCAGTACTTC. This translates into CASSLGTSDSAYEQYF.

The chain carries TRBV19 and TRBJ1-2; maybe TRBD1 (6 bases). CDR1 and CDR2 from the germline V gene are LNHDA and SQIVND (reference sequence). The CDR3 consists of 16 residues. The V end was cut by 5 bases, the J end by 0 bases, with 16 bases between. The CDR3 DNA sequence: TGTGCCAGTAGTTCCCCAGGGGTCCCCTCTAACTATGGCTACACCTTC. Protein product: CASSSPGVPSNYGYTF.

V is TRBV6-1 and J is TRBJ1-5, with D possibly matching TRBD1 (5 bases). This CDR3 contains 13 residues. The V end lost 6 bases, the J end lost 2 bases, and 8 bases lay between the germline ends. Germline loops: CDR1 MNHNS, CDR2 SASEGT. The CDR3 region is CASSLRGNQPQHF. In DNA, the CDR3 is TGTGCCAGCAGCCTCAGGGGCAATCAGCCCCAGCATTTT.

The chain links TRBV9 to TRBJ1-1; 9 positions agree with TRBD1. This CDR3 contains 13 residues. The junction had 9 bases not matched to a gene; V was cut back by 3 bases and J by 12 bases. Germline CDR1 and CDR2: SGDLS and YYNGEE. CDR3 nucleotides: TGTGCCAGCAGCGCCACCGGGACAGGGACGACTTTCTTT. It encodes CASSATGTGTTFF.

This chain uses TRBV5-4 with TRBJ1-4; the match to TRBD1 covers 9 bases. The CDR3 extends over 16 amino acids. V gave up 3 bases and J gave up 7 bases; unmatched junction bases: 10. Germline CDR1 SGHNT, CDR2 YYREEE (reference sequence). For the CDR3, the DNA is TGTGCCAGCAGCTCGAGACCGGGACAGGGACCTGAAAAACTGTTTTTT. It specifies CASSSRPGQGPEKLFF.

This sequence joins TRBV28 and TRBJ1-2; 12 bases fit TRBD1. Germline CDR1 reads MDHEN; CDR2 reads SYDVKM. The CDR3 totals 16 residues. The ends lost 10 bases at V and 4 bases at J; junction bases unmatched: 13. Written as DNA, the CDR3 is TGTGCCATCCGACCGGGACAGGGGGCGAATCTCTATGGCTACACCTTC. Protein sequence: CAIRPGQGANLYGYTF.

This clone was seen once. This rearrangement joins TRBV15 to TRBJ1-5, with D possibly TRBD1 on 5 matching bases. The germline V gene encodes CDR1 LNHNV and CDR2 YYDKDF (reference sequence). With 3 bases removed from V and 7 bases from J, the gap between germline ends came to 13 bases. CDR3 size: 14 residues. The DNA for the CDR3 is TGTGCCACCAGCAGGGGTGAAGGGGTCCAGCCCCAGCATTTT. Residues: CATSRGEGVQPQHF.

The sample holds one count of this clone. The V call is TRBV5-1, the J call TRBJ1-1, with 9 positions matching TRBD1. This CDR3 spans 13 amino acids. Germline V gene lookup returns CDR1 SGHRS and CDR2 YFSETQ. Trimming removed 7 bases from V and 6 bases from J; junction bases left unmatched: 7. The CDR3 coding sequence is TGCGCCAGCGGGGGACAGGGTGGTGCTGAAGCTTTCTTT. Protein product: CASGGQGGAEAFF.